The 21 T cell receptor beta chains below come from one sample, sequenced in a study of T cell repertoires in cytomegalovirus infection. MiXCR was run by TCRdb on the reads, yielding one entry per CDR3 protein. The table shows more than 400,000 distinct CDR3 sequences, with about 25% occurring only once. The sequenced sample was PBMCs. These receptors were obtained from a human donor in good health (CMV status not recorded). Some clones in this sample may be carry-over from other donors' samples.

This chain joins TRBV28 and TRBJ2-7; TRBD2 is a possible D gene (6 bases). Germline V CDR1 and CDR2: MDHEN, SYDVKM. This CDR3 region has 16 residues. The ends were cut back, 7 bases at V and 0 bases at J, with 19 bases in the middle. The CDR3 DNA is TGTGCCAGCACACCCGCCGTGGGGGGAGGCTCCTACGAGCAGTACTTC. It codes for CASTPAVGGGSYEQYF.

This rearrangement joins TRBV30 to TRBJ2-5; D ambiguous. Trimming removed 0 bases at V and 0 bases at J, with 5 bases between. The CDR3 length is 13 residues. Germline assignment: CDR1 GTSNPN and CDR2 SVGIG (reference sequence). CDR3 DNA sequence: TGTGCCTGGAGTGTAGTGTACCAAGAGACCCAGTACTTC. Its protein is CAWSVVYQETQYF.

This clonotype was seen only a few times. The CDR3 DNA follows: TGTGCCAGCAGTTTACCCCCCGGGGAGACCCAGTACTTC. Its protein is CASSLPPGETQYF. V is TRBV12-3 or TRBV12-4 and J is TRBJ2-5; D gene unclear. The CDR3 is made up of 13 amino acids. The ends were cut back, 2 bases at V and 5 bases at J, with 9 bases in the middle.

The table lists this clonotype with many counts. V and J are TRBV28 and TRBJ2-1, with unresolved D. The CDR3 length is 15 residues. The germline V gene has CDR1 MDHEN and CDR2 SYDVKM. Trimming cost V 7 bases and J 4 bases, with 17 bases left between them. CDR3 in DNA: TGTGCCAGCACTCGAACTGACGGGTATTACAATGAGCAGTTCTTC. This encodes CASTRTDGYYNEQFF. Full variable domain (rest looked up from reference TRBV28 and TRBJ2-1): DVKVTQSSRYLVKRTGEKVFLECVQDMDHENMFWYRQDPGLGLRLIYFSYDVKMKEKGDIPEGYSVSREKKERFSLILESASTNQTSMYLCASTRTDGYYNEQFFGPGTRLTVL.

V and J are TRBV6-2 or TRBV6-3 and TRBJ2-7; 9 bases align to TRBD2. Trimming cost V 0 bases and J 0 bases; bases outside gene matches: 3. This CDR3 comprises 16 residues. The germline CDR1 and CDR2 sequences are MNHEY and SVGEGT. The CDR3 DNA reads as TGTGCCAGCAGTTACTCACTAGCGGGTATCTCCTACGAGCAGTACTTC. This sequence encodes CASSYSLAGISYEQYF.

The CDR3, as DNA: TGCAGCGTTGACCCCCTGAAGGGGGCGCCCAAGGAGCAGTTCTTC. It codes for CSVDPLKGAPKEQFF. The chain employs TRBV29-1 and TRBJ2-1, with TRBD1 matching over 7 bases. This CDR3 has 15 residues. Trimming removed 3 bases from V and 10 bases from J; junction bases left unmatched: 15. Germline V gives CDR1 SQVTM, CDR2 ANQGSEA.

This clonotype has only a few counts. This chain uses TRBV6-5 with TRBJ1-1; unclear D gene. V was clipped by 6 bases and J by 5 bases, with 13 bases between them. Per the germline V gene, CDR1 is MNHEY and CDR2 is SVGAGI. The CDR3 totals 13 residues. The CDR3 DNA reads TGTGCCAGCAGGGAGACGGGAGGGACTGAAGCTTTCTTT. It translates to CASRETGGTEAFF.

The J gene is TRBJ1-5, the V gene TRBV6-8; D is unclear. Germline V CDR1 and CDR2: MNHGY, SAAAGT. The CDR3 has 14 amino acids. Trimming cost V 2 bases and J 7 bases, with 12 bases left between them. The CDR3 DNA reads as TGTGCCAGCAGTTACGACGGCCCATGGCAGCCCCAGCATTTT. Protein: CASSYDGPWQPQHF.

This clonotype appeared a few times. The rearrangement joins TRBV7-3 to TRBJ1-2; tentatively, D is TRBD1 (6 bases). Germline V lookup: CDR1 SGHTA, CDR2 FQGTGA. The CDR3 has 16 amino acids. Trimming stripped 0 bases from V and 8 bases from J, with 19 bases between. The CDR3 sequence is CASSLTGQGIFGGYTF. The CDR3, as DNA: TGTGCCAGCAGCTTAACGGGACAAGGGATTTTCGGCGGCTACACCTTC.

The chain uses TRBV5-6 and TRBJ2-7; TRBD2 matches at 9 bases. CDR3 length equals 16 residues. The germline V gene encodes CDR1 SGHDT and CDR2 YYEEEE. V trimming: 3 bases; J trimming: 3 bases; junction bases outside the gene matches: 10. The CDR3, as DNA: TGTGCCAGCAGCTCAATAGCGGGAGTAGGGAACTACGAGCAGTACTTC. This sequence encodes CASSSIAGVGNYEQYF.

The genes are TRBV7-2 and TRBJ2-1, with no clear D. Trimming cost V 5 bases and J 0 bases, with 11 bases left between them. The length of the CDR3 is 15 residues. Germline assignment: CDR1 SGHTA and CDR2 FQGNSA. The CDR3 sequence is CASSRIALSYNEQFF. Written as DNA, the CDR3 is TGTGCCAGCAGCCGAATAGCCCTCTCCTACAATGAGCAGTTCTTC. Using reference TRBV7-2 and TRBJ2-1 for the parts outside the CDR3, the full variable domain is GAGVSQSPSNKVTEKGKDVELRCDPISGHTALYWYRQSLGQGLEFLIYFQGNSAPDKSGLPSDRFSAERTGGSVSTLTIQRTQQEDSAVYLCASSRIALSYNEQFFGPGTRLTVL.

The CDR3 DNA follows: TGCGCCAGCACCCGACACGCCCCAGGGGACTATGGCTACACCTTC. Translation: CASTRHAPGDYGYTF. The rearrangement joins TRBV5-1 to TRBJ1-2, with D possibly being TRBD1 (6 bases). Germline-derived CDR1 and CDR2 are SGHRS and YFSETQ. Between the trimmed V and J ends, which lost 6 bases and 3 bases, there was a span of 18 bases. CDR3 length equals 15 residues.

Ten or more counts support this clonotype. The genes are TRBV7-8 and TRBJ2-7; D is perhaps TRBD2 (5 bases). With 0 bases removed from V and 0 bases from J, the gap between germline ends came to 6 bases. CDR3 size: 14 residues. Germline CDR1 reads SGHVS; CDR2 reads FQNEAQ. The CDR3: CASSLAGGSYEQYV. CDR3 sequence (DNA): TGTGCCAGCAGCTTAGCAGGAGGCTCCTACGAGCAGTACGTC.

The rearrangement uses TRBV2 and TRBJ2-7; 7 bases agree with TRBD1. V lost 6 bases to trimming and J lost 0 bases; unmatched junction nucleotides: 2. The CDR3 totals 13 residues. Germline lookup yields CDR1 SNHLY and CDR2 FYNNEI. CDR3 loop: CASRDRVSYEQYV. The CDR3 DNA is TGTGCCAGCAGAGACAGGGTCTCCTACGAGCAGTACGTC.

This clonotype was seen at least ten times. The J gene is TRBJ1-4, the V gene TRBV7-2; D unclear. Germline V gene sequence: CDR1 SGHTA, CDR2 FQGNSA. The CDR3 has 14 amino acids. The germline V and J ends were trimmed by 6 bases and 0 bases, with 8 bases remaining between them. The DNA for the CDR3 is TGTGCCAGCAGACCGACACCAACTAATGAAAAACTGTTTTTT. This gives the protein CASRPTPTNEKLFF.

This clonotype was found a few times. The chain joins TRBV7-2 to TRBJ2-7; 11 bases are a match to TRBD2. V shed 3 bases and J 4 bases; nucleotides not matched to a gene: 8. The CDR3 runs 16 residues. CDR1 and CDR2 from the germline V gene are SGHTA and FQGNSA. Written as DNA, the CDR3 is TGTGCCAGCAGCTTTTCTGGGACTAGCGGCGAATACGAGCAGTACTTC. It is translated as CASSFSGTSGEYEQYF.

This rearrangement joins TRBV5-4 to TRBJ1-1; D not resolved. The CDR3 runs 12 residues. Trimming removed 2 bases from V and 5 bases from J, with 7 bases in between. CDR1 and CDR2 from the germline V gene are SGHNT and YYREEE (reference sequence). As DNA, the CDR3 is TGTGCCAGCAGCTTTACGGGGACTGAAGCTTTCTTT. This codes for CASSFTGTEAFF. The full variable domain, in which reference TRBV5-4 and TRBJ1-1 provide the parts outside the CDR3, is ETGVTQSPTHLIKTRGQQVTLRCSSQSGHNTVSWYQQALGQGPQFIFQYYREEENGRGNFPPRFSGLQFPNYSSELNVNALELDDSALYLCASSFTGTEAFFGQGTRLTVV.

This clonotype was observed many times. V usage is TRBV7-2 and J usage is TRBJ2-1; D gene uncertain. The germline V gene encodes CDR1 SGHTA and CDR2 FQGNSA. V lost 1 base, J lost 9 bases, and 10 bases lay in between. The length of the CDR3 is 13 residues. The CDR3 DNA sequence: TGTGCCAGCAGCTTAGGCCCTAAAAGTGAGCAGTTCTTC. It encodes CASSLGPKSEQFF.

V and J are TRBV2 and TRBJ1-2, with D possibly TRBD1 on 5 matching bases. Germline CDR1 and CDR2: SNHLY and FYNNEI. This CDR3 comprises 14 residues. The germline V and J ends were trimmed by 2 bases and 6 bases, with 13 bases remaining between them. The CDR3: CASSESLGRHGYTF. The CDR3 DNA follows: TGTGCCAGCAGTGAATCTCTGGGGCGGCATGGCTACACCTTC. The full variable domain, with the rest looked up from reference TRBV2 and TRBJ1-2, is EPEVTQTPSHQVTQMGQEVILRCVPISNHLYFYWYRQILGQKVEFLVSFYNNEISEKSEIFDDQFSVERPDGSNFTLKIRSTKLEDSAMYFCASSESLGRHGYTFGSGTRLTVV.

This clonotype has just a few counts. The rearrangement uses TRBV7-2 and TRBJ1-2, with 11 bases aligning to TRBD1. V trimming: 1 base; J trimming: 7 bases; junction bases outside the gene matches: 5. This CDR3 has 15 amino acids. CDR1 and CDR2 (germline): SGHTA, FQGNSA. The CDR3 bases are TGTGCCAGCAGCTTAGTGGACAGGGGGCGTGGTGGCTACACCTTC. Protein sequence: CASSLVDRGRGGYTF.

This clonotype has ten or more counts. This sequence joins TRBV7-8 and TRBJ1-2; perhaps TRBD1 as D (5 bases). The CDR3 is made up of 15 amino acids. Germline V gene lookup returns CDR1 SGHVS and CDR2 FQNEAQ. V lost 1 base and J 4 bases, leaving 13 bases between the germline ends. The CDR3 DNA follows: TGTGCCAGCAGCTTAGAAGTCAGGGCGGTCTATGGCTACACCTTC. This codes for CASSLEVRAVYGYTF.